This T cell receptor beta chain was documented in a study of patients and donors after allogeneic stem cell transplantation. Each CDR3 protein gets one entry after TCRdb re-called the RT-PCR reads with MiXCR. This sample yields about 100,000 distinct CDR3 sequences, of which 35% are seen a single time; 27% belongs to the top ten. The ends were cut back, 7 bases at V and 1 base at J, with 16 bases in the middle. This CDR3 comprises 15 residues. Looked up from germline, CDR1 is MDHEN and CDR2 is SYDVKM. This chain connects TRBV28 to TRBJ1-1; D perhaps matches TRBD1 (5 bases). Sequences were obtained from blood, either unsorted or a sorted T cell fraction (not recorded which). This clonotype originated in a human donor who was either an allogeneic HSCT recipient or a stem cell or donor lymphocyte infusion donor (not recorded which). It is not recorded whose cells these are; they may come from a transplant donor. CDR3 in DNA: TGTGCCAGCAACCACGGAGGGGAAGAGAACACTGAAGCTTTCTTT. Protein product: CASNHGGEENTEAFF.